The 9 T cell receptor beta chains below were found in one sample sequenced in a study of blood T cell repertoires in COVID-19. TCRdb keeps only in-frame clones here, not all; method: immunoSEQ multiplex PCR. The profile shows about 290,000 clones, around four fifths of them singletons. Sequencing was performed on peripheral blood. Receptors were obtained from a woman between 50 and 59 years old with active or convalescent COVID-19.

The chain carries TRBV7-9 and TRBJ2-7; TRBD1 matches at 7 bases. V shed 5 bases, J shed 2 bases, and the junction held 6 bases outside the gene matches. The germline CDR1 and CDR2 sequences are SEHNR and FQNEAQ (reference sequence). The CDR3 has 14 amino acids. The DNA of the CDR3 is TGTGCCAGCAGCCCTCGTACAGGGGCCTACGAGCAGTACTTC. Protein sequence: CASSPRTGAYEQYF.

CDR3 loop: CASSLLAGGTDTQYF. The CDR3 DNA sequence: TGTGCCAGCAGCTTGTTAGCGGGAGGGACAGATACGCAGTATTTT. The chain employs TRBV5-4 and TRBJ2-3; 11 bases map to TRBD2. Trimming at V came to 1 base and at J to 3 bases, leaving 1 base not matched to a gene. This CDR3 comprises 15 residues. Germline-derived CDR1 and CDR2 are SGHNT and YYREEE (reference sequence).

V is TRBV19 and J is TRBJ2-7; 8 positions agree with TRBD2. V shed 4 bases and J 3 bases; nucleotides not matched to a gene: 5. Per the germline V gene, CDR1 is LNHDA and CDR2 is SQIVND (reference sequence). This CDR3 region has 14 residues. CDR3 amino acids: CASSKLAVIYEQYF. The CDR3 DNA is TGTGCCAGTAGTAAACTAGCGGTTATCTACGAGCAGTACTTC.

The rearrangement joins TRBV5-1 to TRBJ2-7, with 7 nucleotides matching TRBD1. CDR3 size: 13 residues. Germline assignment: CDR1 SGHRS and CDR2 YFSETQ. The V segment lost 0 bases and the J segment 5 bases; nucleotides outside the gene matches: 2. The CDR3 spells CASSLGQGDEQYF. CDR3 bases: TGCGCCAGCAGCTTGGGGCAGGGGGACGAGCAGTACTTC.

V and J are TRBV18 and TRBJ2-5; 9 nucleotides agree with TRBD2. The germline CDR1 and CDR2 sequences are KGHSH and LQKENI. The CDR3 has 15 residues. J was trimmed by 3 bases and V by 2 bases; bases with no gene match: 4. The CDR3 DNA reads TGTGCCAGCTCACCAATGCCTAGCGGGGAAGAGACCCAGTACTTC. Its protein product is CASSPMPSGEETQYF.

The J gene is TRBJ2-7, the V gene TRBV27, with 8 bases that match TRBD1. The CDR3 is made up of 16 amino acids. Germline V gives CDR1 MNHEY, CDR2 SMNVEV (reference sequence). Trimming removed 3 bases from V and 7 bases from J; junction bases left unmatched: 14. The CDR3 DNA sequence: TGTGCCAGCAGTTTTCTCAGGACAGGGCCCAAGAGTGAGCAGTACTTC. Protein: CASSFLRTGPKSEQYF.

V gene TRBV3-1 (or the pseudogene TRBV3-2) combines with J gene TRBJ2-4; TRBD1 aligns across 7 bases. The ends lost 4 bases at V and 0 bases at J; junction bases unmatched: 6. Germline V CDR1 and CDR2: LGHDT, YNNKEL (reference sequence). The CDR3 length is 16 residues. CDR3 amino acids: CASSPFTGAAKNIQYF. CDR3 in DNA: TGTGCCAGCAGCCCCTTTACAGGGGCAGCCAAAAACATTCAGTACTTC.

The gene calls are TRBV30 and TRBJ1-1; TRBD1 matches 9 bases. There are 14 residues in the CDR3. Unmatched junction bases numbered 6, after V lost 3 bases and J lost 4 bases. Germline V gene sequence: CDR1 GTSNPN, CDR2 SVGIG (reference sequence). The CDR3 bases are TGTGCCTGGAGACCGAGGACAGGGGCCACTGAAGCTTTCTTT. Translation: CAWRPRTGATEAFF. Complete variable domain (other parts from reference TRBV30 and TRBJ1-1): SQTIHQWPATLVQPVGSPLSLECTVEGTSNPNLYWYRQAAGRGLQLLFYSVGIGQISSEVPQNLSASRPQDRQFILSSKKLLLSDSGFYLCAWRPRTGATEAFFGQGTRLTVV.

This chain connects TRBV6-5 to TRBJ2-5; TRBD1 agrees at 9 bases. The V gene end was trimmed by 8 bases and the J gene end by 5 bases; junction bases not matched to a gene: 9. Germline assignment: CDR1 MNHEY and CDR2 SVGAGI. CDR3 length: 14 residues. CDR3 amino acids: CASGQQGARETQYF. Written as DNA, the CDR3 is TGTGCCAGCGGTCAACAGGGGGCGCGTGAGACCCAGTACTTC.